This T cell receptor (beta chain) comes out of a study of T-cell memory formation after mild COVID-19 (dated by TCRdb to the early 2020s). Some background on the complete study: Most TCR sequence clusters were specific to one of the two donors. The cohort was made up of two young adult volunteers, one female and one male, who were previously healthy. In a couple of donors, T-cell clones that expanded and contracted after mild COVID-19 were followed by sequencing TCRalpha and TCRbeta repertoires longitudinally. On the study overall, not on this receptor specifically: Clones contracting from day 15 to 85 had balanced CD4/CD8 phenotypes, while a second wave expanding from day 15 to 37 was biased towards CD4+. Whether the second-wave clones peaking on day 37 were SARS-CoV-2 specific was not confirmed. Some responding clones were detected in pre-infection memory, suggesting pre-existing cross-reactive memory T cells joined the SARS-CoV-2 response. Contracting CD4+ clones were found mainly in CM and EM memory subsets, while CD8+ clones were enriched in EMRA. Only two mild cases were covered in the study, and larger cohorts including severe cases with pre-infection samples were considered necessary.

Instrument used: Illumina NovaSeq 6000. TCRalpha and TCRbeta cDNA libraries were constructed by 5'RACE with constant-segment primers, with sample barcodes and unique molecular identifiers being introduced. RNA was extracted from every sample with Trizol reagent. The libraries were amplified in two PCR steps, and the second step added a second sample barcode and Illumina TruSeq adapters. Sequencing of libraries was performed on an Illumina NovaSeq with 2 x 150 bp paired-end reads. The study's own analysis went as follows. With migec v1.2.7, reads were demultiplexed and then collapsed into UMI-guided consensus sequences. Using mixcr v2.1.11, UMI consensuses were aligned to TRA and TRB V and J templates and then assembled into clonotypes. A clonotype was counted as expanded or contracted only when both edgeR and NoisET called the clonotype significant, with the noise models trained on biological replicates. For edgeR calls, the cutoffs were a false discovery rate-adjusted p below 0.01 and a log2 fold-change threshold of 1. As an exploratory analysis of dynamics, max-normalized trajectories of the 1000 most abundant clonotypes were examined by PCA with hierarchical clustering. Separately sequenced CD4+ and CD8+ repertoires were used to assign a CD4 or CD8 phenotype to each responding clone. The public reads were reprocessed in TCRdb via fastp at Q25 and MiXCR, keeping in-frame beta chains. Rows matching on CDR3 protein sequence are summarized as one entry with the most common DNA and genes. Here the V and J calls rest on TCRdb's processing, not on the authors' analysis. The table for this sample lists around 320,000 distinct CDR3 sequences; 13% to 15% of them were counted only once. The ten largest clones add up to around a fifth of the sample.

This clonotype appeared a few times. Its binding antigen is unknown. No qualities accompany the bases; no much larger clone lies one base away. Trimming removed 7 bases from V and 4 bases from J, leaving 14 bases between the germline ends. The CDR3 starts with the cysteine, ends with the phenylalanine, and has 13 residues. The only DNA kept is the CDR3, 39 bases in frame from the first base. As encoded in the germline V gene, CDR1 is SQVTM while CDR2 is ANQGSEA. Ficoll-Paque density gradient centrifugation was used to isolate PBMCs. Sequencing used PBMCs or a T cell subset sorted from them (not recorded which). This clonotype originated in a man between 18 and 29 years old who had mild COVID-19 (a few samples of this study predate the infection). The sample titles of this study are shuffled in the database, so cell type and time point are left out; the donor was told from shared clones. The rearrangement combines TRBV29-1 with TRBJ2-1; a tentative D call is TRBD2 (6 bases match). The CDR3 here reads CSARDFMYNEQFF. The sequenced DNA is TGCAGCGCCAGGGACTTTATGTACAATGAGCAGTTCTTC.